This T cell receptor (beta chain) was documented in a study of shared clonotypes between healthy human individuals. Overall study results and limits: It was only blood that was sampled, and tissue repertoires likely differ.

This table comes from immunoSEQ multiplex PCR, and its TCRdb copy is limited to in-frame clones, with some not included. The table lists 1,400,000 or so clones, approximately 98.5% of them singletons. Details on this clone: The antigen remains undetermined.

Per the germline V gene, CDR1 is LGHNA and CDR2 is YSLEER. V was shortened by 4 bases and J by 3 bases, with 19 bases between the two germline ends. The CDR3 covers 16 residues. The chain joins TRBV4-3 to TRBJ2-7; D is unresolved. The receptor was isolated from a man aged 25-45 years in good health. The sequenced sample consisted of naive CD4+ T cells sorted from blood. Subset defined: CD45RA+ positively selected. The CDR3 is CASSRVCLDEGYEQYF. CDR3 DNA: TGCGCCAGCAGCCGAGTGTGTCTAGACGAAGGCTACGAGCAGTACTTC.